These T cell receptor beta chains were read from a single sample in a study of beta chain features in type 1 diabetes. Generated by immunoSEQ multiplex PCR, the TCRdb table keeps only in-frame clones and is missing some. The sample has about 160,000 clones; roughly 60% are singletons. The sample was naive CD4+ T cells from blood. All receptors derive from a man younger than 45 with type 1 diabetes. Both conserved end residues are part of each CDR3. D genes are given only for firm matches. A row's size may be missing; if present it is once, few, many or a size class.

d_call j_call clone_size v_call cdr3_aa cdr3_nt
. TRBJ2-3 . TRBV5-6 CASSLAQSSTDTQYF TGTGCCAGCAGCTTGGCCCAATCCAGCACAGATACGCAGTATTTT
TRBD1 TRBJ1-2 . TRBV6-5 CASSLDRGPGGYTF TGTGCCAGCAGCCTAGACAGGGGGCCGGGTGGCTACACCTTC
. TRBJ1-6 . TRBV18 CASSPRMNSVSSPLHF TGTGCCAGCTCACCACGGATGAACTCAGTTAGTTCACCCCTCCACTTT
TRBD1 TRBJ2-7 once TRBV7-9 CASRWTGGDEQYF TGTGCCAGCAGATGGACAGGGGGCGACGAGCAGTACTTC
TRBD1 TRBJ1-2 . TRBV29-1 CSVAPGQGDGYGYTF TGCAGCGTGGCCCCAGGACAGGGGGACGGGTATGGCTACACCTTC
. TRBJ2-6 few TRBV7-9 CASSLVSPSGANVLTF TGTGCCAGCAGCTTAGTGTCACCCTCTGGGGCCAACGTCCTGACTTTC
TRBD1 TRBJ1-2 . TRBV29-1 CSVEGQGAGGYTF TGCAGCGTTGAAGGACAGGGGGCAGGCGGCTACACCTTC
TRBD1 TRBJ2-7 . TRBV20-1 CSPGTGSEQYF TGCAGTCCCGGGACAGGTTCCGAGCAGTACTTC
. TRBJ2-5 few TRBV20-1 CSASWETQYF TGCAGTGCTTCGTGGGAGACCCAGTACTTC
. TRBJ2-1 . TRBV19 CASERTAFDNEQFF TGTGCCAGCGAAAGGACGGCGTTCGACAATGAGCAGTTCTTC
. TRBJ1-6 once TRBV2 CASRVNRDSPLHF TGTGCCAGCAGGGTTAACAGGGATTCACCCCTCCACTTT
. TRBJ1-5 . TRBV7-2 CASSLAGDQPQHF TGTGCCAGCAGCTTAGCGGGGGACCAGCCCCAGCATTTT
TRBD2 TRBJ2-3 . TRBV2 CASSDTASGGSGTQYF TGTGCCAGCAGTGATACCGCTAGCGGGGGGTCAGGTACGCAGTATTTT
. TRBJ1-5 . TRBV29-1 CSVLDSFSNQPQHF TGCAGCGTTCTCGACAGTTTCAGCAATCAGCCCCAGCATTTT
. TRBJ2-7 . TRBV29-1 CSVGEIYGQYF TGCAGCGTTGGGGAGATCTACGGGCAGTACTTC
. TRBJ2-1 few TRBV25-1 CASSEGDRDNNEQFF TGTGCCAGCAGTGAGGGGGACCGAGACAACAATGAGCAGTTCTTC
TRBD1 TRBJ2-5 . TRBV25-1 CASSKGQGVETQYF TGTGCCAGCTCCAAGGGCCAGGGGGTGGAGACCCAGTACTTC
TRBD1 TRBJ2-5 . TRBV5-6 CASSQDRVEETQYF TGTGCCAGCAGCCAGGACAGGGTGGAAGAGACCCAGTACTTC
. TRBJ2-3 . TRBV5-1 CASSLGLGGTDTQYF TGCGCCAGCAGCTTGGGTCTGGGCGGCACAGATACGCAGTATTTT
TRBD1 TRBJ2-3 . TRBV7-2 CASSSSTGGTDTQYF TGTGCCAGCAGTTCATCGACAGGGGGCACAGATACGCAGTATTTT
. TRBJ2-5 . TRBV19 CASTTGRQETQYF TGTGCCAGTACCACAGGGCGACAAGAGACCCAGTACTTC
. TRBJ2-7 . TRBV15 CATSRIFGQGLFYEQYF TGTGCCACCAGCAGAATATTCGGGCAGGGCCTTTTCTACGAGCAGTACTTC
. TRBJ1-1 . TRBV28 CASRSQGNTEAFF TGTGCCAGCAGGTCACAGGGGAACACTGAAGCTTTCTTT
TRBD1 TRBJ2-7 . TRBV7-9 CASSQTTGVTYEQYF TGTGCCAGCAGCCAAACCACAGGGGTAACCTACGAGCAGTACTTC
TRBD1 TRBJ2-3 . TRBV7-2 CASSLAGRGLGTDTQYF TGTGCCAGCAGCTTAGCGGGCAGGGGGTTGGGGACAGATACGCAGTATTTT
TRBD2 TRBJ2-1 . TRBV30 CAWTPLAGLTNEQFF TGTGCCTGGACACCACTAGCGGGGCTAACCAATGAGCAGTTCTTC
TRBD1 TRBJ1-1 . TRBV27 CASSHRTGGNTEAFF TGTGCCAGCAGTCACAGGACAGGGGGGAACACTGAAGCTTTCTTT
TRBD1 TRBJ2-3 . TRBV7-9 CASSSLTGGPDTQYF TGTGCCAGCAGCTCCCTGACAGGGGGCCCAGATACGCAGTATTTT
TRBD2 TRBJ2-4 . TRBV29-1 CSARGGNIQYF TGCAGCGCGCGCGGGGGAAACATTCAGTACTTC
. TRBJ2-7 . TRBV30 CAWSTRGAFEQYF TGTGCCTGGAGTACCAGGGGAGCTTTCGAGCAGTACTTC
. TRBJ1-6 . TRBV2 CASSLPVNSPLHF TGTGCCAGCAGTCTCCCCGTGAATTCACCCCTCCACTTT
. TRBJ2-1 . TRBV5-1 CASSLAPGSHNEQFF TGCGCCAGCAGCTTGGCCCCTGGAAGCCACAATGAGCAGTTCTTC
TRBD2 TRBJ2-5 few TRBV4-1 CASSQELTSGQETQYF TGCGCCAGCAGCCAAGAGTTGACTAGCGGTCAAGAGACCCAGTACTTC
TRBD2 TRBJ2-1 once TRBV9 CASSVSGGGSYNEQFF TGTGCCAGCAGCGTAAGCGGCGGGGGCTCCTACAATGAGCAGTTCTTC
. TRBJ2-3 once TRBV6-1 CASSAGSTDTQYF TGTGCCAGCAGTGCAGGTAGCACAGATACGCAGTATTTT
TRBD1 TRBJ2-1 . TRBV5-1 CASSAGGSSSYNEQFF TGCGCCAGCAGCGCAGGGGGCTCTAGCTCCTACAATGAGCAGTTCTTC
. TRBJ2-3 . TRBV13 CASSADAAASAQYF TGTGCCAGCAGCGCGGACGCCGCGGCCAGTGCGCAGTATTTT
. TRBJ2-5 . TRBV9 CASSVGVQETQYF TGTGCCAGCAGCGTAGGGGTTCAAGAGACCCAGTACTTC
. TRBJ1-2 once TRBV30 CAWSGGDYGYTF TGTGCCTGGAGTGGAGGGGACTATGGCTACACCTTC
TRBD1 TRBJ2-5 . TRBV4-1 CASSQDTPGGETQYF TGCGCCAGCAGCCAAGATACTCCAGGGGGCGAGACCCAGTACTTC
TRBD1 TRBJ1-6 . TRBV4-3 CASSQDRRDRVGSPLHF TGCGCCAGCAGCCAAGATCGGCGGGACAGGGTAGGTTCACCCCTCCACTTT
. TRBJ1-5 . TRBV29-1 CSVVSTNQPQHF TGCAGCGTTGTCTCCACCAATCAGCCCCAGCATTTT
. TRBJ2-6 few TRBV4-3 CASSQGRAGANVLTF TGCGCCAGCAGCCAAGGCAGGGCTGGGGCCAACGTCCTGACTTTC
. TRBJ2-7 . TRBV9 CASSVGHSSYEQYF TGTGCCAGCAGCGTAGGGCACAGCTCCTACGAGCAGTACTTC
TRBD1 TRBJ2-7 . TRBV4-3 CASSQDWGQAPYEQYF TGCGCCAGCAGCCAAGATTGGGGACAGGCGCCCTACGAGCAGTACTTC
. TRBJ1-5 . TRBV29-1 CSVEYGRAEPQHF TGCAGCGTTGAGTATGGCAGGGCTGAGCCCCAGCATTTT
. TRBJ2-5 few TRBV14 CASSQEGRLGRTQYF TGTGCCAGCAGCCAAGAAGGGAGACTAGGAAGGACCCAGTACTTC
. TRBJ2-7 few TRBV4-3 CASSQDAAGNYEQYF TGCGCCAGCAGCCAAGATGCGGCGGGGAACTACGAGCAGTACTTC
. TRBJ2-2 . TRBV18 CASSPALEGGELFF TGTGCCAGCTCACCAGCTCTCGAGGGCGGGGAGCTGTTTTTT
TRBD2 TRBJ2-5 . TRBV9 CASSVGPAGVETQYF TGTGCCAGCAGCGTAGGTCCAGCGGGGGTAGAGACCCAGTACTTC